A single TCR beta chain is shown here with its context. Original data processing: Amplification from reference gene primers served as the basis for estimated nucleated cell counts. The data were produced by immunoSEQ multiplex PCR, yet TCRdb's version contains in-frame clones alone and is incomplete. Clone size and the V and J calls come from that table; the DNA yielded D and trimming. Of roughly 51,000 clones listed, more than 75% are singletons. This sample was included in a study of blood T cell repertoires in COVID-19. Across the study: Spain, Italy and the United States supplied samples that represented acute and convalescent COVID-19.

CDR1 is MNHNY and CDR2 is SVGAGI in the germline V gene (reference sequence). Trimming stripped 7 bases from V and 4 bases from J, with 10 bases between. The CDR3 extends over 12 amino acids. The chain recombines TRBV6-6 with TRBJ1-2, with D uncertain. This TCR derives from a man aged 45-65 years with active COVID-19. The sequencing input was peripheral blood. This CDR3 reads CASKERSYGYTF. CDR3 DNA: TGTGCCAGCAAAGAGAGAAGCTATGGCTACACCTTC.